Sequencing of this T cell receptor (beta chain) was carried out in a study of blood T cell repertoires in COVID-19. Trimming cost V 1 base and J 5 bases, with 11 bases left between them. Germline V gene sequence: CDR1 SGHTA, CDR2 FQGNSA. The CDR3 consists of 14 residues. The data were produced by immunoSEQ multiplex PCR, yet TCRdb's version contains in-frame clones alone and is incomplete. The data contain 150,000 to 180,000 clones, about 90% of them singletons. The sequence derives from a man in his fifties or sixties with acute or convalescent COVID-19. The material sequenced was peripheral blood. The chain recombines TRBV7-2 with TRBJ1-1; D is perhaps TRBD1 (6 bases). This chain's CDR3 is CASSLVQGWTEAFF. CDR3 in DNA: TGTGCCAGCAGCTTAGTACAGGGTTGGACTGAAGCTTTCTTT.